These 23 T cell receptor beta chains were sequenced from one sample in a study of spatial heterogeneity in lung cancer. The study, taken as a whole, reports: How many expanded intratumoral alpha and beta TCRs were present tracked the tumor mutation count, which was a count of nonsynonymous mutations.

TCRdb reprocessed the 5' RACE reads with MiXCR, giving one entry per CDR3 protein. The top ten hold around 20% of the sample, which has 5,100 or so distinct CDR3 sequences, less than 5% seen once. These receptors lack a known antigen. Time point given: sample taken at primary tumor resection. The sample was lung tumor tissue, taken at surgery. All receptors come from a female donor with early-stage non-small cell lung cancer.

By frequency in the sample, this clonotype is large (0.1 to 1%). The genes are TRBV7-3 and TRBJ2-5, with 9 nucleotides matching TRBD2. Unmatched junction bases numbered 3, after V lost 5 bases and J lost 5 bases. CDR1 and CDR2 (germline): SGHTA, FQGTGA. The length of the CDR3 is 13 residues. CDR3 nucleotides: TGTGCCAGCAGCCAAGGACTAGCGGAGACCCAGTACTTC. This gives the protein CASSQGLAETQYF.

Comments on this clonotype: This may be a read error, as it is one base from a much larger clone. V is TRBV19 and J is TRBJ1-2; tentative D call: TRBD1 (5 bases). From germline, CDR1 is LNHDA and CDR2 SQIVND (reference sequence). CDR3 length: 14 residues. Written as DNA, the CDR3 is TGTGCCAGTAGTCAACAGGTACGGATGGATGGCTACAACTTC. It codes for CASSQQVRMDGYNF. Variable domain in full (rest from reference TRBV19 and TRBJ1-2): DGGITQSPKYLFRKEGQNVTLSCEQNLNHDAMYWYRQDPGQGLRLIYYSQIVNDFQKGDIAEGYSVSREKKESFPLTVTSAQKNPTAFYLCASSQQVRMDGYNFGSGTRLTVV.

This clonotype was recorded at least ten times. This sequence joins TRBV6-1 and TRBJ2-1; D is unresolved. From germline, CDR1 is MNHNS and CDR2 SASEGT. V was trimmed by 5 bases and J by 8 bases, leaving 7 bases between them. The CDR3 length is 11 residues. CDR3 nucleotide sequence: TGTGCCAGCAGTAGAAGCGATGAGCAGTTCTTC. As protein: CASSRSDEQFF.

At least ten counts were recorded for this clonotype. The genes are TRBV28 and TRBJ2-3; TRBD2 is a possible D gene (5 bases). CDR3 size: 14 residues. Trimming removed 4 bases from V and 3 bases from J, with 11 bases in between. CDR1 MDHEN and CDR2 SYDVKM come from the germline V gene. The CDR3 here is CASSSPGMTDTQYF. CDR3 nucleotides: TGTGCCAGCAGTTCGCCGGGAATGACAGATACGCAGTATTTT.

By frequency in the sample, this clonotype is medium-sized. Here the CDR3 reads CASSYRANQPQHF. The CDR3 DNA reads as TGTGCCAGCAGTTACCGGGCAAATCAGCCCCAGCATTTT. This chain uses TRBV6-2 or TRBV6-3 with TRBJ1-5; no firm D call. The CDR3 is 13 residues long. CDR1 and CDR2 from the germline V gene are MNHEY and SVGEGT. V was cut by 2 bases and J by 4 bases, with 6 bases left in between.

The sample holds many counts of this clonotype. A much larger clonotype is one base distant, so this may be a read error. The J gene is TRBJ1-2, the V gene TRBV27; D remains unclear. The CDR3 totals 13 residues. Germline CDR1 and CDR2: MNHEY and SMNVEV (reference sequence). The CDR3 DNA reads TGTGCCAGCAGTTTTGGGCGAGGCTATGGCTACAACTTC. It yields the protein CASSFGRGYGYNF.

Judged by abundance, this clonotype is medium-sized. The V and J genes are TRBV5-1 and TRBJ2-7; 11 nucleotides align to TRBD1. The germline V gene encodes CDR1 SGHRS and CDR2 YFSETQ. The CDR3 is 15 residues long. J gave up 6 bases and V 4 bases, and 9 bases lay outside the gene matches. The CDR3 loop is CASSTGQGGSGEQYF. In DNA, the CDR3 is TGCGCCAGCAGCACGGGACAGGGGGGGAGTGGCGAGCAGTACTTC.

This clonotype is medium-sized (0.01 to 0.1%) in the sample. The chain is built from TRBV28 and TRBJ2-2; the D gene is possibly TRBD1 (5 bases). The CDR3 runs 14 residues. Trimming took 5 bases from V and 7 from J, leaving 14 bases between them. Germline loops: CDR1 MDHEN, CDR2 SYDVKM. CDR3 residues: CASSPPRTNGELFF. The CDR3 region has the DNA TGTGCCAGCAGTCCGCCTAGGACAAACGGGGAGCTGTTTTTT.

This clonotype rates as medium-sized. The chain employs TRBV6-5 and TRBJ2-2; no reliable D call. V was cut by 6 bases and J by 2 bases, with 19 bases left in between. Germline V gene sequence: CDR1 MNHEY, CDR2 SVGAGI. This CDR3 contains 17 residues. The CDR3 loop reads CASRLQTPTPNTGELFF. For the CDR3, the DNA is TGTGCCAGCAGACTTCAGACTCCCACACCCAACACCGGGGAGCTGTTTTTT.

V usage is TRBV5-2 and J usage is TRBJ2-7. TRBV5-2 corresponds to a pseudogene. This CDR3 region has 14 residues. The CDR3 region is CASSLDPTFHEQYF. As DNA, the CDR3 is TGTGCCAGCAGCTTAGACCCGACTTTCCACGAGCAGTACTTC.

The genes are TRBV7-1 and TRBJ2-1, with D possibly called TRBD1 or TRBD2 (5 bases each). TRBV7-1 has ORF status, its function being uncertain. V gave up 3 bases and J gave up 2 bases, with 14 bases separating them. The CDR3 is 16 residues long. CDR3 DNA: TGTGCCAGCAGCTCCCTGGATTGGGGGACCTACAATGAGCAGTTCTTC. This translates into CASSSLDWGTYNEQFF.

This clonotype came up many times. The J gene is TRBJ2-3, the V gene TRBV7-8, with D tentatively TRBD2 (5 bases). The CDR3 length is 11 residues. CDR1 and CDR2 (germline): SGHVS, FQNEAQ. Trimming removed 7 bases at V and 7 bases at J, with 9 bases between. Here the CDR3 DNA reads TGTGCCAGCACCCGAGGGTATACGCAGTATTTT. It encodes CASTRGYTQYF.

By share, this clonotype counts as medium-sized. V is TRBV7-9 and J is TRBJ2-7, with D tentatively TRBD1 or TRBD2 (5 bases each). CDR1 and CDR2 from the germline V gene are SEHNR and FQNEAQ (reference sequence). Trimming removed 5 bases at V and 10 bases at J, with 18 bases between. CDR3 length equals 13 residues. The CDR3 nucleotides are TGTGCCAGCAGCGACTCTTCGACCGGGGCCCAGTACTTC. Translated, it gives CASSDSSTGAQYF.

In its sample, this clonotype ranks as medium-sized. The chain carries TRBV5-1 and TRBJ2-7; 7 bases map to TRBD1. There are 15 residues in the CDR3. The V gene end was trimmed by 0 bases and the J gene end by 1 base; junction bases not matched to a gene: 4. In germline, CDR1 is SGHRS, CDR2 YFSETQ. The CDR3 sequence is CASSLAPGQSYEQYF. The CDR3 DNA sequence: TGCGCCAGCAGCTTGGCCCCGGGACAGTCCTACGAGCAGTACTTC.

This clonotype is medium-sized (0.01 to 0.1%) within its sample. The J gene is TRBJ2-2, the V gene TRBV27; D is uncertain. The CDR3 spans 15 residues. From germline, CDR1 is MNHEY and CDR2 SMNVEV (reference sequence). Between the trimmed V and J ends, which lost 2 bases and 3 bases, there was a span of 10 bases. In DNA, the CDR3 is TGTGCCAGCAGTTTAAATGGACCGCACACCGGGGAGCTGTTTTTT. This encodes CASSLNGPHTGELFF.

This clonotype is categorized as medium-sized (0.01 to 0.1%). This chain links TRBV7-6 with TRBJ2-4; D perhaps matches TRBD1 (6 bases). V lost 1 base to trimming and J lost 7 bases, with 11 bases between them. The length of the CDR3 is 14 residues. Germline assignment: CDR1 SGHVS and CDR2 FNYEAQ. CDR3 DNA: TGTGCCAGCAGCTTAGGAGAGGGACACAACATTCAGTACTTC. This gives the protein CASSLGEGHNIQYF.

This clonotype ranks as medium-sized. J is TRBJ2-1 and V is TRBV20-1, with D perhaps TRBD2 (6 bases). Germline loops: CDR1 DFQATT, CDR2 SNEGSKA (reference sequence). V lost 8 bases and J lost 10, with 21 bases in between. The CDR3 sequence is 13 residues long. The CDR3 coding sequence is TGCAGTTATAGCGGCGGTTGGCCGGGCGAGCAGTTCTTC. It encodes CSYSGGWPGEQFF.

This clonotype qualifies as medium-sized (0.01 to 0.1%). This chain links TRBV7-9 with TRBJ2-1; 10 positions agree with TRBD2. The CDR3 is 15 residues long. Germline CDR1 SEHNR, CDR2 FQNEAQ (reference sequence). Trimming at V came to 3 bases and at J to 8 bases, leaving 7 bases not matched to a gene. The chain's CDR3 is CASSFSSGRVYEQFF. CDR3 DNA: TGTGCCAGCAGCTTCTCCAGCGGGAGGGTATATGAGCAGTTCTTC. Together with reference TRBV7-9 and TRBJ2-1, the CDR3 gives the full variable domain: DTGVSQNPRHKITKRGQNVTFRCDPISEHNRLYWYRQTLGQGPEFLTYFQNEAQLEKSRLLSDRFSAERPKGSFSTLEIQRTEQGDSAMYLCASSFSSGRVYEQFFGPGTRLTVL.

In its sample, this clonotype is medium-sized. The chain employs TRBV6-1 and TRBJ2-7; D may be TRBD2 (6 bases). The CDR3 is 13 residues long. Germline CDR1 is MNHNS and CDR2 is SASEGT. Trimming removed 3 bases from V and 5 bases from J, with 11 bases in between. This CDR3 reads CASSEGTGDEQYF. The DNA for the CDR3 is TGTGCCAGCAGTGAGGGGACTGGTGACGAGCAGTACTTC.

This clonotype came up many times. The chain has TRBV7-9 and TRBJ2-1; D is unresolved. The V and J ends lost 5 bases and 15 bases respectively, with 17 bases between them. CDR1 is SEHNR and CDR2 is FQNEAQ in the germline V gene (reference sequence). This CDR3 has 12 amino acids. In DNA, the CDR3 is TGTGCCAGCAGCGACACCCTAGGTCCCCGGTTCTTC. As protein: CASSDTLGPRFF.

This clonotype was detected ten times or more. The rearrangement uses TRBV29-1 and TRBJ2-3; D is ambiguous. V lost 4 bases and J 2 bases, leaving 7 bases between the germline ends. Germline CDR1 is SQVTM and CDR2 is ANQGSEA. The CDR3 totals 12 residues. This chain's CDR3 is CSVGAFTDTQYF. CDR3 bases: TGCAGCGTTGGGGCGTTCACAGATACGCAGTATTTT.

This clonotype was seen repeatedly, ten times or more. The V gene is TRBV6-2 or TRBV6-3, the J gene TRBJ2-1; the D is unclear. Trimming cost V 6 bases and J 13 bases, with 13 bases left between them. The germline CDR1 and CDR2 sequences are MNHEY and SVGEGT. This CDR3 is built from 11 residues. In DNA form, the CDR3 reads TGTGCCAGCAGGGATGTGGGCCTCCAGTTCTTC. This codes for CASRDVGLQFF.

This clonotype was detected ten times or more. V is TRBV2 and J is TRBJ2-1; a possible D gene is TRBD2 (5 bases). V was clipped by 3 bases and J by 5 bases, with 14 bases between them. The CDR3 loop spans 15 amino acids. Per germline, CDR1 SNHLY and CDR2 FYNNEI. CDR3 amino acids: CASSEDGLANNEQFF. The CDR3 DNA sequence: TGTGCCAGCAGTGAGGACGGACTGGCGAACAATGAGCAGTTCTTC.